What follows describes a single T cell receptor (beta chain). The target antigen is unknown. CDR3 length: 14 residues. Per the germline V gene, CDR1 is SGHDT and CDR2 is YYEEEE. The V and J ends lost 1 base and 6 bases respectively, with 12 bases between them. The data stem from a study of cytomegalovirus exposure and HLA in healthy donors. General study points: In a later analysis, at a false discovery rate of 0.05, about 17,000 TCR beta sequences matched HLA alleles.

60 Vbeta and 13 Jbeta primers were used in PCR. TCRdb keeps only in-frame clones here, not all; method: immunoSEQ multiplex PCR. The table includes roughly 170,000 clones, about four fifths detected once. Sequencing was carried out using PBMCs. The sequence came from a girl aged 10 to 17 in good health and CMV-seropositive. This rearrangement joins TRBV5-6 to TRBJ2-3; D might be TRBD1 (5 bases). CDR3 DNA: TGTGCCAGCAGCTTGTCGCTGGGGCCGGATACGCAGTATTTT. The encoded protein is CASSLSLGPDTQYF.